This TCR beta chain was recorded in a study of T cells expressing NK-cell markers. Study-wide results and limits: As a fraction of CD8+ T cells, dominant NKG2C+ clonotypes reached roughly 1.0-7.5% in more than five donors.

This CDR3 comprises 17 residues. Germline-derived CDR1 and CDR2 are MNHEY and SVGAGI. TCRdb derives one entry per CDR3 protein from the 5' RACE reads, leaving out DNA. The table for this sample gives over 350,000 distinct CDR3 sequences. Concerning this clonotype: What it binds is unknown.

The chain employs TRBV6-5 and TRBJ2-2; TCRdb calls TRBD2, which cannot be checked without DNA. The TCR was taken from a woman between 50 and 59 years old in good health. The specimen sequenced was blood T cells: a sorted CD56 or NKG2C T cell subset, CD4+ or CD8+ T cells, or bulk PBMC T cells (not recorded which). The CDR3 sequence: CASTRSGRVVDTGELFF.